This T cell receptor (beta chain) came from a study of human T cells and chemical hapten exposure. Turning to the study itself: The study enrolled mostly female patients with alopecia areata, totalis or universalis.

TCRdb ran MiXCR on the RACE reads and lists one entry per CDR3 protein. This sample has 95,000 to 150,000 distinct CDR3 sequences, with roughly an eighth found just once. Indicated time point: patch test 1, 2 weeks after DPC sensitization. Treatment: therapeutic diphenylcyclopropenone sensitization with weekly scalp DPC. Only after blood had been drawn was each patch test applied. Unfractionated whole blood was the source from which total RNA was extracted. Overall study findings and caveats: There were significantly more large CDR3 similarity clusters among expanded TCRs than among controls.

A note on this clonotype: The antigen remains undetermined.

The CDR3 is 14 amino acids. Trimming left V 3 bases short and J 3 bases short, with 13 bases between. The germline CDR1 and CDR2 sequences are SGHRS and YFSETQ. The sequence derives from a man aged 18 to 29 with alopecia areata. Some clones in this sample may be carry-over from other donors' samples. Sequences were derived from whole blood, sampled in connection with sensitization to the hapten diphenylcyclopropenone (DPC). The gene calls are TRBV5-1 and TRBJ2-7; no clear D. The chain's CDR3 is CASSSGSIGYEQYF. CDR3 nucleotide sequence: TGCGCCAGCAGCTCCGGCTCCATTGGCTACGAGCAGTACTTC.